These 17 T cell receptor beta chains were sequenced from one sample in a study of blood T cell repertoires in COVID-19. Profiled with immunoSEQ multiplex PCR; TCRdb holds only in-frame clones, not every one. Of around 360,000 clones detected, about 90% appear once; the ten largest clones hold 2.5% to 3%. The sample consisted of PBMCs or T cells enriched from blood (not recorded which). The receptor source for this set is a woman aged 25 to 45 who had recovered from COVID-19.

The chain combines TRBV5-4 with TRBJ2-2, with 10 bases lining up with TRBD1. J gave up 5 bases and V 4 bases, and 8 bases lay outside the gene matches. Germline values: CDR1 SGHNT, CDR2 YYREEE (reference sequence). CDR3 length equals 16 residues. CDR3 coding DNA: TGTGCCAGCAGCGGGGGGGACAGGGGCGGAACCGGGGAGCTGTTTTTT. Its protein product is CASSGGDRGGTGELFF.

The J gene is TRBJ2-2, the V gene TRBV28, with 8 bases matching TRBD2. The CDR3 length is 15 residues. Trimming took 5 bases from V and 4 from J; bases not matched to a gene: 6. The V gene's germline CDR1 is MDHEN and CDR2 SYDVKM. The CDR3 here is CASSVSGIRTGELFF. The CDR3 nucleotides are TGTGCCAGCAGTGTTAGCGGGATCCGCACCGGGGAGCTGTTTTTT.

Here the CDR3 DNA reads TGCAGCGCCCAAGGCAGGGAAGGCTACACCTTC. It specifies CSAQGREGYTF. The chain carries TRBV29-1 and TRBJ1-2; D possibly corresponds to TRBD1 (5 bases). CDR1 SQVTM and CDR2 ANQGSEA come from the germline V gene. V lost 7 bases to trimming and J lost 8 bases, with 14 bases between them. CDR3 length: 11 amino acids.

This chain links TRBV14 with TRBJ2-2, with D perhaps matching TRBD2 (7 bases). Germline-derived CDR1 and CDR2 are SGHDN and FVKESK. CDR3 length equals 16 residues. V was pared by 3 bases and J by 4 bases, with 15 bases between. CDR3: CASSHTRGGITGELFF. CDR3 nucleotide sequence: TGTGCCAGCAGCCACACTAGGGGGGGTATCACCGGGGAGCTGTTTTTT.

The rearrangement links TRBV7-9 to TRBJ2-7; 11 nucleotides line up with TRBD2. V trimming: 2 bases; J trimming: 4 bases; junction bases outside the gene matches: 7. The germline V gene encodes CDR1 SEHNR and CDR2 FQNEAQ (reference sequence). The CDR3 spans 16 residues. This CDR3 reads CASSLSRGLAGYEQYF. For the CDR3, the DNA is TGTGCCAGCAGCTTATCTAGAGGACTAGCGGGTTACGAGCAGTACTTC.

This clone was detected only a few times. V gene TRBV19 combines with J gene TRBJ2-7; TRBD2 aligns across 8 bases. The CDR3 runs to 15 residues. With 5 bases clipped from V and 2 bases from J, the junction kept 8 bases outside the gene matches. Per germline, CDR1 LNHDA and CDR2 SQIVND (reference sequence). CDR3 region: CASSSQLAEPYEQYF. CDR3 nucleotides: TGTGCCAGTAGTTCACAACTAGCGGAGCCCTACGAGCAGTACTTC.

This clone was observed a single time. The chain joins TRBV30 to TRBJ2-1, with 7 bases fitting TRBD2. J was trimmed by 9 bases and V by 0 bases; bases with no gene match: 2. The CDR3 contains 12 residues. From germline, CDR1 is GTSNPN and CDR2 SVGIG (reference sequence). The CDR3 is CAWSVGEGEQFF. The CDR3 region has the DNA TGTGCCTGGAGTGTTGGGGAGGGTGAGCAGTTCTTC.

The V call is TRBV6-5, the J call TRBJ2-4; TRBD2 might be the D (5 bases). Trimming cost V 0 bases and J 9 bases, with 15 bases left between them. Germline V CDR1 and CDR2: MNHEY, SVGAGI. This CDR3 has 15 residues. CDR3: CASSYSWEFQSIQYF. The CDR3 DNA reads as TGTGCCAGCAGTTACTCGTGGGAGTTCCAAAGCATTCAGTACTTC.

The V and J genes are TRBV6-5 and TRBJ1-1; a weak D match, TRBD1 (6 bases). Germline-derived CDR1 and CDR2 are MNHEY and SVGAGI. The V and J ends lost 6 bases and 3 bases respectively, with 17 bases between them. The CDR3 has 15 residues. The chain's CDR3 is CASSWGHQGDTEAFF. Written as DNA, the CDR3 is TGTGCCAGCAGCTGGGGACACCAAGGGGACACTGAAGCTTTCTTT.

This clone has a single count. V is TRBV5-4 and J is TRBJ1-5, with a weak D call TRBD1 (5 bases). CDR1 SGHNT and CDR2 YYREEE come from the germline V gene (reference sequence). The length of the CDR3 is 16 residues. V lost 4 bases and J lost 3, with 17 bases in between. The DNA for the CDR3 is TGTGCCAGCAGCCCCGGGGGTCCGGGCGTCAATCAGCCCCAGCATTTT. Its translation: CASSPGGPGVNQPQHF.

V is TRBV2 and J is TRBJ1-6; a possible D gene is TRBD1 (6 bases). V was pared by 4 bases and J by 5 bases, with 15 bases between. The CDR3 has 16 residues. Per the germline V gene, CDR1 is SNHLY and CDR2 is FYNNEI. CDR3 protein: CASSVDRWRNNSPLHF. In DNA form, the CDR3 reads TGTGCCAGCAGTGTGGACAGATGGAGGAATAATTCACCCCTCCACTTT. Using reference TRBV2 and TRBJ1-6 for the parts outside the CDR3, the full variable domain is EPEVTQTPSHQVTQMGQEVILRCVPISNHLYFYWYRQILGQKVEFLVSFYNNEISEKSEIFDDQFSVERPDGSNFTLKIRSTKLEDSAMYFCASSVDRWRNNSPLHFGNGTRLTVT.

Comments on this clone: A read error may produce the germline difference seen at one junction end. The J gene is TRBJ2-2, the V gene TRBV7-9; 11 bases are a match to TRBD2. CDR1 SEHNR and CDR2 FQNEAQ come from the germline V gene (reference sequence). The CDR3 covers 15 residues. CDR3 nucleotide sequence: TGTGCCAGCAGCGTAGCGGGAGGGGAAACCGGGGAGCTGTTTTTT. Translation gives CASSVAGGETGELFF.

The CDR3 is CASARTDSIYGYTF. CDR3 DNA: TGTGCCAGTGCTAGGACAGACAGCATCTATGGCTACACCTTC. The genes are TRBV9 and TRBJ1-2; TRBD1 is a possible D gene (6 bases). Per germline, CDR1 SGDLS and CDR2 YYNGEE. Deletions cut 8 bases from V and 4 bases from J, with 18 bases between. The CDR3 is 14 amino acids. Together with reference TRBV9 and TRBJ1-2, the CDR3 gives the full variable domain: DSGVTQTPKHLITATGQRVTLRCSPRSGDLSVYWYQQSLDQGLQFLIQYYNGEERAKGNILERFSAQQFPDLHSELNLSSLELGDSALYFCASARTDSIYGYTFGSGTRLTVV.

This chain links TRBV3-1 (or the pseudogene TRBV3-2) with TRBJ2-1; TRBD2 matches 9 bases. Germline-derived CDR1 and CDR2 are LGHDT and YNNKEL (reference sequence). The CDR3 loop spans 17 amino acids. The J segment lost 3 bases and the V segment lost 0 bases, leaving 6 bases of the junction unmatched. This CDR3 is CASSQDLASGVYNEQFF. The CDR3 coding sequence is TGTGCCAGCAGCCAAGATTTGGCTAGCGGGGTCTACAATGAGCAGTTCTTC.

CDR3 residues: CASSWEEGSEQYF. The CDR3 region has the DNA TGTGCCAGCAGCTGGGAGGAGGGCAGCGAGCAGTACTTC. V gene TRBV7-9 combines with J gene TRBJ2-7; weak D call: TRBD2 (6 bases). Germline V lookup: CDR1 SEHNR, CDR2 FQNEAQ (reference sequence). This CDR3 spans 13 amino acids. Trimming stripped 4 bases from V and 6 bases from J, with 13 bases between. The full variable domain, its missing parts supplied by reference TRBV7-9 and TRBJ2-7, is DTGVSQNPRHKITKRGQNVTFRCDPISEHNRLYWYRQTLGQGPEFLTYFQNEAQLEKSRLLSDRFSAERPKGSFSTLEIQRTEQGDSAMYLCASSWEEGSEQYFGPGTRLTVT.

This rearrangement joins TRBV29-1 to TRBJ1-1; D unclear. The CDR3 covers 14 residues. In germline, CDR1 is SQVTM, CDR2 ANQGSEA. V gave up 4 bases and J gave up 6 bases, with 18 bases separating them. DNA of the CDR3: TGCAGCGTTGCCCGAGACACGGCTGAAGCTGAAGCTTTCTTT. Translating it yields CSVARDTAEAEAFF.

The V gene is TRBV19, the J gene TRBJ1-3; 7 bases line up with TRBD1. Germline loops: CDR1 LNHDA, CDR2 SQIVND (reference sequence). The CDR3 covers 15 residues. V lost 5 bases, J lost 1 base, and 5 bases stayed unmatched. DNA of the CDR3: TGTGCCAGTAGTGGGACAGCACTATCTGGAAACACCATATATTTT. This codes for CASSGTALSGNTIYF.